The next 7 T cell receptor beta chains were all read from a single sample in a study of blood T cell repertoires in COVID-19. Method: immunoSEQ multiplex PCR; TCRdb's copy keeps in-frame clones and lacks some. This sample yields under 200,000 clones, of which around nine tenths are seen a single time; over 3.5% belongs to the top ten. The sequenced material came from peripheral blood. These receptors all stem from a man aged 18 to 29 with active or convalescent COVID-19.

This chain connects TRBV3-1 (or the pseudogene TRBV3-2) to TRBJ1-1; D gene unclear. CDR1 is LGHDT, CDR2 YNNKEL, per germline (reference sequence). The V end was cut by 0 bases, the J end by 9 bases, with 14 bases between. This CDR3 contains 14 residues. The CDR3 nucleotides are TGTGCCAGCAGCCAAGAGGGTCGGAGAGGGAAAGCTTTCTTT. It encodes CASSQEGRRGKAFF.

J is TRBJ1-1 and V is TRBV10-3; no clear D gene. The V and J ends lost 7 bases and 3 bases respectively, with 9 bases between them. The CDR3 is made up of 12 amino acids. Germline CDR1 and CDR2: ENHRY and SYGVKD. Written as DNA, the CDR3 is TGTGCCATCACCGGAGTAGACACTGAAGCTTTCTTT. Translating it yields CAITGVDTEAFF.

This chain uses TRBV19 with TRBJ2-1; TRBD2 agrees at 11 bases. The V gene end was trimmed by 6 bases and the J gene end by 2 bases; junction bases not matched to a gene: 6. Germline CDR1 is LNHDA and CDR2 is SQIVND (reference sequence). This CDR3 is built from 16 residues. The CDR3 is CASRLNSGGAYNEQFF. CDR3 DNA sequence: TGTGCCAGTAGGCTAAATAGCGGGGGGGCCTACAATGAGCAGTTCTTC.

The V gene is TRBV6-5, the J gene TRBJ2-7, with 8 bases matching TRBD1. This CDR3 has 13 amino acids. Germline V CDR1 and CDR2: MNHEY, SVGAGI. V lost 5 bases, J lost 4 bases, and 4 bases stayed unmatched. CDR3 bases: TGTGCCAGCAGTCCCCGGACAGGGTACGAGCAGTACGTC. The encoded protein is CASSPRTGYEQYV.

CDR3 in amino acids: CASSPDRGQNTEAFF. For the CDR3, the DNA is TGTGCCAGCAGCCCAGACAGGGGGCAGAACACTGAAGCTTTCTTT. The chain joins TRBV5-4 to TRBJ1-1, with TRBD1 identical over 10 bases. Germline V gene data show CDR1 as SGHNT and CDR2 as YYREEE (reference sequence). There are 15 residues in the CDR3. V trimming: 4 bases; J trimming: 1 base; junction bases outside the gene matches: 4.

The chain carries TRBV7-8 and TRBJ1-1, with D perhaps matching TRBD1 (5 bases). V gave up 5 bases and J gave up 3 bases, with 13 bases separating them. The CDR3 has 14 residues. Germline V gene lookup returns CDR1 SGHVS and CDR2 FQNEAQ. The chain's CDR3 is CASSSREGYTEAFF. The CDR3 nucleotides are TGTGCCAGCAGCAGCAGGGAGGGGTACACTGAAGCTTTCTTT. The full variable domain, with the rest looked up from reference TRBV7-8 and TRBJ1-1, is GAGVSQSPRYKVAKRGQDVALRCDPISGHVSLFWYQQALGQGPEFLTYFQNEAQLDKSGLPSDRFFAERPEGSVSTLKIQRTQQEDSAVYLCASSSREGYTEAFFGQGTRLTVV.

As concerns this clone: One end of the junction does not line up with germline, which may come from a read error. The chain joins TRBV6-5 to TRBJ2-2; D perhaps matches TRBD2 (5 bases). Germline assignment: CDR1 MNHEY and CDR2 SVGAGI. CDR3 length: 14 amino acids. Here the CDR3 DNA reads TGTGCCAGCAGTTACGGTCTGAACACCGGGGAGCTATTTTTT. Its translation is CASSYGLNTGELFF.